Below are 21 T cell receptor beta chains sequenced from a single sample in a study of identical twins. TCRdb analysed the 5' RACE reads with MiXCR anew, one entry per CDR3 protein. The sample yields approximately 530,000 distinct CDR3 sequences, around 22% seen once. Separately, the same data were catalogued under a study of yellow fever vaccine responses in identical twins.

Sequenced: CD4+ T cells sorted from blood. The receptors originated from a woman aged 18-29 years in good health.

In DNA form, the CDR3 reads TGCAGCGTTGCGGCGGGGGGGCCGCAGACCCAGTACTTC. This gives the protein CSVAAGGPQTQYF. J is TRBJ2-5 and V is TRBV29-1; 9 bases are shared with TRBD2. The V segment lost 4 bases and the J segment 6 bases; nucleotides outside the gene matches: 6. The V gene's germline CDR1 is SQVTM and CDR2 ANQGSEA. The CDR3 extends over 13 amino acids.

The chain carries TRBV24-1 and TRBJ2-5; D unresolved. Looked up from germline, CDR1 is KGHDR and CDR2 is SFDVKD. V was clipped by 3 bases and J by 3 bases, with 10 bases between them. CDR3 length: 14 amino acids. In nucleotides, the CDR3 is TGTGCCACCAGTGATGCCTGGAAAGAAGAGACCCAGTACTTC. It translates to CATSDAWKEETQYF.

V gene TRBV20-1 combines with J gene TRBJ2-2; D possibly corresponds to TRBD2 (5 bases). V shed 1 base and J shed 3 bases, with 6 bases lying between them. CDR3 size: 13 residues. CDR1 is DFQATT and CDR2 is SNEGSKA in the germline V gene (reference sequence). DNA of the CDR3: TGCAGTGCTAGAGGAGGGCACACCGGGGAGCTGTTTTTT. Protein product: CSARGGHTGELFF.

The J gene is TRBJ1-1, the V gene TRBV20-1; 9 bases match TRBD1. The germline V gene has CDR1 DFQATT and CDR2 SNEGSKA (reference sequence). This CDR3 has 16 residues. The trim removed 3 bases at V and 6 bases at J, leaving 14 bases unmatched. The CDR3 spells CSARNQGGQGRAEAFF. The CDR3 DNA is TGCAGTGCTAGGAACCAGGGGGGACAGGGTCGCGCTGAAGCTTTCTTT.

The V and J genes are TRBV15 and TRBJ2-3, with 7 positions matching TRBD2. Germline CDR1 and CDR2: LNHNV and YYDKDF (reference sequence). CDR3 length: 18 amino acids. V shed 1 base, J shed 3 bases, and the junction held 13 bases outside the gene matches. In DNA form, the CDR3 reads TGTGCCACCAGCAGAGGGGGAGCTCTAGCGGTTAGGACAGATACGCAGTATTTT. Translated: CATSRGGALAVRTDTQYF.

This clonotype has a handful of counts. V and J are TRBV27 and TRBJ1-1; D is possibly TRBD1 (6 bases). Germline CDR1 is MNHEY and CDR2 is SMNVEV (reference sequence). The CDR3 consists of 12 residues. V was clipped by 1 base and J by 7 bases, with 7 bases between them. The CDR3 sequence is CASSLLQGEAFF. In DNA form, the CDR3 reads TGTGCCAGCAGTTTATTACAGGGTGAAGCTTTCTTT.

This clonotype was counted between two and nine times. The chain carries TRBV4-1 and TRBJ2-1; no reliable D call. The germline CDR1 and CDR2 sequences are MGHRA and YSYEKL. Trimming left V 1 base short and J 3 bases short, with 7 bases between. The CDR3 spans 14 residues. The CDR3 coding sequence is TGCGCCAGCAGCCAAGTGCCAGGCTACAATGAGCAGTTCTTC. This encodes CASSQVPGYNEQFF.

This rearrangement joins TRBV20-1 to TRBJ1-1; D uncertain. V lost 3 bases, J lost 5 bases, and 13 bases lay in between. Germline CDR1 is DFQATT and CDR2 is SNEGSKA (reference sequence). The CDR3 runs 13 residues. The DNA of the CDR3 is TGCAGTGCTAGGATCCCGTGGAAGACTGAAGCTTTCTTT. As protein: CSARIPWKTEAFF.

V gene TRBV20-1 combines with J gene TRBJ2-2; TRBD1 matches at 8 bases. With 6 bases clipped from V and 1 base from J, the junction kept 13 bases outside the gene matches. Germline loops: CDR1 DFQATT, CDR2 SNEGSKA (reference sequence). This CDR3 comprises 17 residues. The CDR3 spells CSAQRPGGAWNTGELFF. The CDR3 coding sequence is TGCAGTGCACAAAGGCCAGGGGGCGCGTGGAACACCGGGGAGCTGTTTTTT.

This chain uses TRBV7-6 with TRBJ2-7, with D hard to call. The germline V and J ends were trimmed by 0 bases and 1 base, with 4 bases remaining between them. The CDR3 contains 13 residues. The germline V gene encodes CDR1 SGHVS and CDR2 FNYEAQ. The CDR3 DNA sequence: TGTGCCAGCAGCTTAGCTGAATCCTACGAGCAGTACGTC. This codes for CASSLAESYEQYV.

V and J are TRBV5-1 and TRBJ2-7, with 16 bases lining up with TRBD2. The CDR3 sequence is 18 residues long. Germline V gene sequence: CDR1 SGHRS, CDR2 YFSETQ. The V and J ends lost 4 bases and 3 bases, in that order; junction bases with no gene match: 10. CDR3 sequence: CASSQGLAGGPLGYEQYF. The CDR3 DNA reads TGCGCCAGCAGCCAGGGACTAGCGGGAGGGCCCTTGGGCTACGAGCAGTACTTC.

The chain's CDR3 is CASSPWTNRLYF. The DNA of the CDR3 is TGTGCCAGCAGTCCGTGGACCAACCGTTTGTACTTC. The rearrangement uses TRBV28 and TRBJ2-5; no definite D call. Germline V gives CDR1 MDHEN, CDR2 SYDVKM. Trimming shortened V by 5 bases and J by 13 bases, and 17 bases separated the two germline ends. CDR3 length: 12 residues.

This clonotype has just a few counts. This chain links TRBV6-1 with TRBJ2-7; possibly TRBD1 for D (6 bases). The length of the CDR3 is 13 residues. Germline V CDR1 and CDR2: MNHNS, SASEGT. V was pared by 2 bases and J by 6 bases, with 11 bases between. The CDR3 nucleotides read TGTGCCAGCAGTGAACAGGGGAAGGGCGAGCAGTACGTC. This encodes CASSEQGKGEQYV.

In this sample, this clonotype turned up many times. The CDR3 here is CAKGTSGFYNEQFF. The CDR3 nucleotides are TGTGCCAAGGGGACTAGCGGATTCTACAATGAGCAGTTCTTC. The chain combines TRBV2 with TRBJ2-1, with 11 bases identical to TRBD2. The CDR3 is 14 residues long. Germline assignment: CDR1 SNHLY and CDR2 FYNNEI. V dropped 10 bases and J dropped 3; count of bases not matched to a gene: 5.

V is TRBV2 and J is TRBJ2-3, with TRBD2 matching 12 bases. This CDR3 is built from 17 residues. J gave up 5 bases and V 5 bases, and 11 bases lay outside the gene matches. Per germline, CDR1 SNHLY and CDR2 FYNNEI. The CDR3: CASSSRLAGVGRDTQYF. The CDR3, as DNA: TGTGCCAGCAGTTCTCGACTAGCGGGAGTTGGTAGAGATACGCAGTATTTT.

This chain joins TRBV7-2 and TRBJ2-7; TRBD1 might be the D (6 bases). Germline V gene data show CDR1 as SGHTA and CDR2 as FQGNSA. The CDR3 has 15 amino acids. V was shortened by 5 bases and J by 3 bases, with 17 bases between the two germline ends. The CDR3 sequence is CASSVHTGTIYEQYF. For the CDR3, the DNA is TGTGCCAGCAGCGTACATACCGGGACAATCTACGAGCAGTACTTC.

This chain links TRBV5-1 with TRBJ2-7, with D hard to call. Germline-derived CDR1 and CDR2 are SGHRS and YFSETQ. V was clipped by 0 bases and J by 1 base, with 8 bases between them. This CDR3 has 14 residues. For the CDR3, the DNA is TGCGCCAGCAGCTTGGACAGTATTTCCTACGAGCAGTACTTC. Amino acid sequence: CASSLDSISYEQYF.

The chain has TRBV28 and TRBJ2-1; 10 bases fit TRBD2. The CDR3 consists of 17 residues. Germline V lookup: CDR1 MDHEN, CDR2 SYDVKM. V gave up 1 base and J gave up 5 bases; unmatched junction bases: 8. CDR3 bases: TGTGCCAGCAGTTTATTCCGAACTAGCGGGGTAAACAATGAGCAGTTCTTC. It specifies CASSLFRTSGVNNEQFF.

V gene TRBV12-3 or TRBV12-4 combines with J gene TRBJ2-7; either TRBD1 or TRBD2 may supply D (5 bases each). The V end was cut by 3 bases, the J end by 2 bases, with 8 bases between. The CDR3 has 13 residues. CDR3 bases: TGTGCCAGCAGTTTTGTGGGGGCCTACGAGCAGTACGTC. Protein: CASSFVGAYEQYV.

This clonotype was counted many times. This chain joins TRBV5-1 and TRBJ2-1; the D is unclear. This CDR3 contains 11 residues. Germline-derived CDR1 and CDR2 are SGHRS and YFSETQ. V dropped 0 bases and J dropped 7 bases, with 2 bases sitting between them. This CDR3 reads CASSLENEQFF. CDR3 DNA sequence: TGCGCCAGCAGCTTGGAGAATGAGCAGTTCTTC.

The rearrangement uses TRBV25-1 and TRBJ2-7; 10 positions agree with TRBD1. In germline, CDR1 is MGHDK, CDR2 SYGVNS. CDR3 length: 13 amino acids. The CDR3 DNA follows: TGTGCAACGGAGGACAGGGGGGTCGGCGAGCAGTACTTC. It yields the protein CATEDRGVGEQYF.